This TCR beta chain was documented in a study of cytomegalovirus exposure and HLA in healthy donors. On this clone: Its target is unknown.

Some clones are missing from TCRdb's copy, which holds only in-frame ones; the method was immunoSEQ multiplex PCR. The sample contains more than 140,000 clones, less than 90% of which appear only once. Germline lookup yields CDR1 GTSNPN and CDR2 SVGIG (reference sequence). After removal of 0 bases from V and 3 bases from J, the junction contained 2 bases not matched to a gene. This CDR3 contains 14 residues. Whole-study findings and limits: For cytomegalovirus status, the classifier reportedly gave diagnoses with high specificity and sensitivity. Usually a TCR sequence was rare, but some public TCRs were found in many donors.

J is TRBJ2-5 and V is TRBV30; TRBD1 matches at 9 bases. Sequencing was performed on PBMCs. The TCR was taken from a woman under 30 in good health and CMV-seropositive. Written as DNA, the CDR3 is TGTGCCTGGAGTGTCGGGACAGGGAAAGAGACCCAGTACTTC. Its protein is CAWSVGTGKETQYF.